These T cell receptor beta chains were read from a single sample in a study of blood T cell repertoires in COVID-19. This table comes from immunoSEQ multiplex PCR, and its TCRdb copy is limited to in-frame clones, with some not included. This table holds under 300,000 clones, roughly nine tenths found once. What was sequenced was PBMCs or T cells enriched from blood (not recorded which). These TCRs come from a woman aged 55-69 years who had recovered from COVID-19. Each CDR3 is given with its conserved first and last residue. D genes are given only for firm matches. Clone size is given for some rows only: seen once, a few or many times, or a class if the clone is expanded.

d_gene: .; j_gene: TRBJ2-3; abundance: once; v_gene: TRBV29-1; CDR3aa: CSVDGLGGGTDTQYF; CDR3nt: TGCAGCGTTGACGGTCTAGGGGGTGGCACAGATACGCAGTATTTT
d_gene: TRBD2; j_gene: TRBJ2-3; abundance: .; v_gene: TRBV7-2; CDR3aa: CASSFRLAGGSADTQYF; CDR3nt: TGTGCCAGCAGCTTTCGACTAGCGGGAGGTTCGGCAGATACGCAGTATTTT
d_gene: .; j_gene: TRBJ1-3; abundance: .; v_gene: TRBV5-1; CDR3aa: CASTLKDSMTGNTIYF; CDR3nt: TGCGCCAGCACCCTAAAGGACAGCATGACTGGAAACACCATATATTTT
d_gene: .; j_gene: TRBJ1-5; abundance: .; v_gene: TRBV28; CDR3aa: CASSPGGVGQPQHF; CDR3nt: TGTGCCAGCAGTCCCGGAGGGGTGGGCCAGCCCCAGCATTTT
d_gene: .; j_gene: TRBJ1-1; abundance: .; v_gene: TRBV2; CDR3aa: CASSGPVGGTEAFF; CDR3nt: TGTGCCAGCAGTGGACCCGTCGGGGGTACTGAAGCTTTCTTT
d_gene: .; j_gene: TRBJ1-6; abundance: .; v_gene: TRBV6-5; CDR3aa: CASSLGRGYNSPLHF; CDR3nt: TGTGCCAGCAGTTTAGGCAGGGGCTATAATTCACCCCTCCACTTT
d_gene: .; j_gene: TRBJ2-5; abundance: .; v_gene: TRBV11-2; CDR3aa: CASSLNVGGRETQYF; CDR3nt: TGTGCCAGCAGCTTAAATGTCGGGGGAAGAGAGACCCAGTACTTC
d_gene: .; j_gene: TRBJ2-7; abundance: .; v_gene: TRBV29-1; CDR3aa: CSVEEAVEQYF; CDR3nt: TGCAGCGTTGAAGAGGCGGTCGAGCAGTACTTC
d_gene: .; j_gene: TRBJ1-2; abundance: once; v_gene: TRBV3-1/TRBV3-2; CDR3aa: CASSQGGNYGYTF; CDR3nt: TGTGCCAGCAGCCAAGGAGGGAACTATGGCTACACCTTC
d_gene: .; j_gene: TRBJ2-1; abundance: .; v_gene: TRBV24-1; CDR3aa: CATSDLMVETGKKQFF; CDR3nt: TGTGCCACCAGTGATTTGATGGTCGAGACTGGAAAAAAGCAGTTCTTC
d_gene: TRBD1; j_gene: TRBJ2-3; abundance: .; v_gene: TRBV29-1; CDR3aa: CSMTGQVTDTQYF; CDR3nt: TGCAGTATGACGGGACAGGTCACAGATACGCAGTATTTT
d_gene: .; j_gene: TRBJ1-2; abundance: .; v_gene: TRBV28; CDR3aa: CASSRPGSAGGYLPVSYGYTF; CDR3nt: TGTGCCAGCAGTCGACCGGGCAGCGCGGGTGGTTATCTCCCCGTTTCCTATGGCTACACCTTC
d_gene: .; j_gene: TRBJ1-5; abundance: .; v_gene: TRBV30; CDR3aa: CAWSVMSQPQHF; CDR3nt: TGTGCCTGGAGTGTTATGAGTCAGCCCCAGCATTTT
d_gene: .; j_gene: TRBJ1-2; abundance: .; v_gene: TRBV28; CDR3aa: CASIRGDTNYGYTF; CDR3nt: TGTGCCAGCATCCGGGGGGACACTAACTATGGCTACACCTTC
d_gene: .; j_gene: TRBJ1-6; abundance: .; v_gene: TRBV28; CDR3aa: CASNIPFQVLHF; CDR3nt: TGTGCCAGCAATATTCCCTTCCAGGTCCTCCACTTT
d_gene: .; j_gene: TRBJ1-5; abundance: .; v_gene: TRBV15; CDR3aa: CATSPRSNQPQHF; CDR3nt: TGTGCCACCAGTCCTCGGAGCAATCAGCCCCAGCATTTT
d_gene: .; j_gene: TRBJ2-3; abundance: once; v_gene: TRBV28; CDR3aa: CASTPTGYPDTQYF; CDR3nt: TGTGCCAGCACCCCGACAGGCTACCCAGATACGCAGTATTTT
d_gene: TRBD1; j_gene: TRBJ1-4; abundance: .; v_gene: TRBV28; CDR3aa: CASSSGTVGLEKLFF; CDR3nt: TGTGCCAGCAGTTCCGGGACAGTCGGGCTAGAAAAACTGTTTTTT
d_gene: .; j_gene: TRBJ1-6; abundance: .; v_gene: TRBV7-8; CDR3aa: CASSLVRRGSPLHF; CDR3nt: TGTGCCAGCAGCTTAGTTAGGAGGGGCTCACCCCTCCACTTT
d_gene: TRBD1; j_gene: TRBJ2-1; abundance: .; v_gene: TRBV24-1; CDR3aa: CAQVGTGGFRSYNEQFF; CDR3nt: TGTGCCCAGGTGGGGACAGGGGGCTTTAGGTCCTACAATGAGCAGTTCTTC
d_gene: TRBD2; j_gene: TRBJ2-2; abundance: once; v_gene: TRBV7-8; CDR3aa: CASSARLAGLGGELFF; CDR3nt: TGTGCCAGCAGCGCAAGACTAGCGGGATTAGGAGGGGAGCTGTTTTTT
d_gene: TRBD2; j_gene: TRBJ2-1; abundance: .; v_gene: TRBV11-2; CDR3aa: CASSFTPLTSGPNNEQFF; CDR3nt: TGTGCCAGCAGCTTTACCCCCCTAACTAGCGGGCCTAACAATGAGCAGTTCTTC
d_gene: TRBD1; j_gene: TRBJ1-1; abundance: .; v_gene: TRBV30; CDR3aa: CAWSVGTGWDTEAFF; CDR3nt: TGTGCCTGGAGTGTAGGGACAGGGTGGGACACTGAAGCTTTCTTT
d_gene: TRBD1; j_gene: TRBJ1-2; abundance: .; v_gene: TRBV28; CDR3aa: CASGTGVGYTF; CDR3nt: TGTGCCAGCGGGACAGGTGTTGGCTACACCTTC
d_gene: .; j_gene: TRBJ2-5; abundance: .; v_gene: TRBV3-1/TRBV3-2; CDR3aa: CASSPQLGWETQYF; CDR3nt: TGTGCCAGCAGCCCCCAACTAGGTTGGGAGACCCAGTACTTC
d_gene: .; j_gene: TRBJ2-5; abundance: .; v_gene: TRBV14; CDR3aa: CASSQVAEETQYF; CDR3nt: TGTGCCAGCAGCCAAGTAGCGGAAGAGACCCAGTACTTC
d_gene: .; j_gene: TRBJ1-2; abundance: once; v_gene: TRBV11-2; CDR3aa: CASSLDGFSIYGYTF; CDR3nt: TGTGCCAGCAGCCTAGACGGGTTCTCGATATATGGCTACACCTTC
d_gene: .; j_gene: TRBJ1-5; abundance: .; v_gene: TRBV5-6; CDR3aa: CASSLGLIEGQPQHF; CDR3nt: TGTGCCAGCAGCCTGGGACTTATCGAAGGTCAGCCCCAGCATTTT
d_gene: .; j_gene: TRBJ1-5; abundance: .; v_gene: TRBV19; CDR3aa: CASSPRTAYSNQPQHF; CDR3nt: TGTGCCAGTAGTCCGCGGACAGCCTATAGCAATCAGCCCCAGCATTTT
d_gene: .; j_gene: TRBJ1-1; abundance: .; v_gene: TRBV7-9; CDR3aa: CASSSGLRNTEAFF; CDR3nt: TGTGCCAGCAGCTCGGGACTGAGGAACACTGAAGCTTTCTTT
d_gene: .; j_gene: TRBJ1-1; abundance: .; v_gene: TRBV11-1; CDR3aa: CASSRRERGTEAFF; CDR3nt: TGTGCCAGCAGCCGTCGCGAGCGAGGAACTGAAGCTTTCTTT
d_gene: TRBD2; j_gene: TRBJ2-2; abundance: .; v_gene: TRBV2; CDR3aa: CASRLRTSGRAGEGTGELFF; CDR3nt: TGTGCCAGCAGGCTAAGGACTAGCGGGAGGGCCGGAGAGGGCACCGGGGAGCTGTTTTTT
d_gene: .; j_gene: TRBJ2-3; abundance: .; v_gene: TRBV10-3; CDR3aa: CAISEKGEDTQYF; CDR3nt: TGTGCCATCAGTGAGAAGGGGGAGGATACGCAGTATTTT
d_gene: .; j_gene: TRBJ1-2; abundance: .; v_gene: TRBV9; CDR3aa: CASSVGLGVYGYTF; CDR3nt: TGTGCCAGCAGCGTAGGGTTGGGCGTTTATGGCTACACCTTC
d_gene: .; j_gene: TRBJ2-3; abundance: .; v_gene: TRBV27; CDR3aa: CASRALLASTDTQYF; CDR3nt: TGTGCCAGCAGGGCACTACTCGCAAGCACAGATACGCAGTATTTT
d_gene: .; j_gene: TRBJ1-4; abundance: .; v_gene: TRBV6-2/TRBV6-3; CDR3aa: CASSYRRKNEKLFF; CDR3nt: TGTGCCAGCAGTTACCGGCGGAAAAATGAAAAACTGTTTTTT
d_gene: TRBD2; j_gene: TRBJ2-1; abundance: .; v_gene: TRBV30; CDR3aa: CAAHMGAGRIDNEQFF; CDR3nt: TGTGCCGCCCATATGGGAGCGGGAAGGATCGACAATGAGCAGTTCTTC
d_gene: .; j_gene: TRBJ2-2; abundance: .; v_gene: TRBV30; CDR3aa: CAWNSGGDGDTGELFF; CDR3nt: TGTGCCTGGAACAGTGGCGGGGACGGAGACACCGGGGAGCTGTTTTTT
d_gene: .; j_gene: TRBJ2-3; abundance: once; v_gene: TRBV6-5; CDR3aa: CASSTGEVDTQYF; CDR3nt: TGTGCCAGCAGCACAGGGGAGGTAGATACGCAGTATTTT
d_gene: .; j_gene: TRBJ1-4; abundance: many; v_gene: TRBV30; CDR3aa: CAWSVLPEKLFF; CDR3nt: TGTGCCTGGAGTGTACTCCCAGAAAAACTGTTTTTT
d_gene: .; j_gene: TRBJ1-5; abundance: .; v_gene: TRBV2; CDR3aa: CASSQGMSNQPQHF; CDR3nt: TGTGCCAGCAGCCAGGGAATGAGCAATCAGCCCCAGCATTTT
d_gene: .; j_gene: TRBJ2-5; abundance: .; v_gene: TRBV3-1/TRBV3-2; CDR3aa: CASSQDVPSGLETQYF; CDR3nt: TGTGCCAGCAGCCAAGATGTCCCGTCAGGGCTAGAGACCCAGTACTTC
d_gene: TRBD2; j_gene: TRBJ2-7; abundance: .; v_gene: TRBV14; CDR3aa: CASSPRTSFGEQYF; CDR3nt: TGTGCCAGCAGCCCCCGGACTAGTTTTGGCGAGCAGTACTTC
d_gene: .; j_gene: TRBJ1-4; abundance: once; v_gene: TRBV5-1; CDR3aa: CASSSGGATNEKLFF; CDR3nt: TGCGCCAGCAGCTCCGGGGGGGCAACTAATGAAAAACTGTTTTTT
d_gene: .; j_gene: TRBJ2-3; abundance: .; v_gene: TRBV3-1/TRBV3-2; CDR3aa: CASSQDFGSTDTQYF; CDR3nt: TGTGCCAGCAGCCAAGATTTCGGGAGCACAGATACGCAGTATTTT
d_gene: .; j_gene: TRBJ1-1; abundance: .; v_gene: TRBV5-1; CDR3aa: CASSFREENTEAFF; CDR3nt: TGCGCCAGCAGCTTCAGGGAGGAGAACACTGAAGCTTTCTTT
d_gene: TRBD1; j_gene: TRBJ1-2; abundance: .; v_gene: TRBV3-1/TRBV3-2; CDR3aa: CASSRPDRGNYGYTF; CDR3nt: TGTGCCAGCAGCCGCCCTGACAGGGGGAACTATGGCTACACCTTC
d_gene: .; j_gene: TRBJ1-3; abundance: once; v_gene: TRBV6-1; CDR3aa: CASSEALVRGNTIYF; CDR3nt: TGTGCCAGCAGTGAAGCACTCGTGAGGGGAAACACCATATATTTT
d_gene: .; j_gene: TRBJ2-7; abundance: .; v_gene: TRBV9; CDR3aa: CASSAEGVAAYEQYF; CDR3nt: TGTGCCAGCAGCGCCGAGGGGGTAGCCGCCTACGAGCAGTACTTC